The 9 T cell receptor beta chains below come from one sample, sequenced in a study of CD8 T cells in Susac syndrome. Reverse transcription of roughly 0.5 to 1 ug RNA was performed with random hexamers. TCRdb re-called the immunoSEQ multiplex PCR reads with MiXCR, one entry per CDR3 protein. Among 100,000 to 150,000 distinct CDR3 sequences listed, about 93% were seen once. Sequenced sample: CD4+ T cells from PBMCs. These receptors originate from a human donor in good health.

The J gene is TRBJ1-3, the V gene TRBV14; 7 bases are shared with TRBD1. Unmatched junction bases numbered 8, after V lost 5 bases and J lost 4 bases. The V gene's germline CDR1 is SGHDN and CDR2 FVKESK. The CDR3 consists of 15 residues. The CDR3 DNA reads TGTGCCAGCAGCTTCGACAGGGCGGCGGGAAACACCATATATTTT. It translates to CASSFDRAAGNTIYF.

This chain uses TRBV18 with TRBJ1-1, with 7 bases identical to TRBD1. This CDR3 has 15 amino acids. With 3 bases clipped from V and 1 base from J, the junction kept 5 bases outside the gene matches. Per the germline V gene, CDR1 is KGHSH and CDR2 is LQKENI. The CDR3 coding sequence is TGTGCCAGCTCACCGACCCGACAGGGGAACACTGAAGCTTTCTTT. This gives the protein CASSPTRQGNTEAFF.

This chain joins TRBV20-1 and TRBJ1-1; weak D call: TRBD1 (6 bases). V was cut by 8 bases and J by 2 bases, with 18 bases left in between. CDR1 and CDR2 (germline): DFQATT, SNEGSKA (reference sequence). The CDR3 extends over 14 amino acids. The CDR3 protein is CSSRVGGPNTEAFF. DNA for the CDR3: TGCAGTTCGAGGGTGGGGGGCCCCAACACTGAAGCTTTCTTT.

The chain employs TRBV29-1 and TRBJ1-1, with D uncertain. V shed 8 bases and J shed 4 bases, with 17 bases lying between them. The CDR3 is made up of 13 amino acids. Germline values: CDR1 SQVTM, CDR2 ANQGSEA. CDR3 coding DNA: TGCAGCTCATCCATGTGGGGAAGCACTGAAGCTTTCTTT. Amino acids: CSSSMWGSTEAFF.

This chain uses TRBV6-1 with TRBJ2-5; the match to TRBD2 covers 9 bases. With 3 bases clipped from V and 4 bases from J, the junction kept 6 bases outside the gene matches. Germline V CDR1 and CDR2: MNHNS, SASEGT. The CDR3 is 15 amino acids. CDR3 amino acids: CASSESGGTRETQYF. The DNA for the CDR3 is TGTGCCAGCAGTGAGAGCGGGGGGACCCGAGAGACCCAGTACTTC.

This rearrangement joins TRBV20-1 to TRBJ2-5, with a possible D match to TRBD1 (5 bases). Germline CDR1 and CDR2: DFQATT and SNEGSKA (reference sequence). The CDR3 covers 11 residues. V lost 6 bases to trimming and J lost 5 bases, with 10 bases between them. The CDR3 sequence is CSARRAETQYF. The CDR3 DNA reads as TGCAGTGCACGCAGGGCGGAGACCCAGTACTTC.

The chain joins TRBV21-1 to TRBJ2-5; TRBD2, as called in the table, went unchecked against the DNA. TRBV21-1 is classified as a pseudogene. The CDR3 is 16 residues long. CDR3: CASRRKEASGQETQYF. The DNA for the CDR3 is TGTGCCAGCAGGAGGAAGGAGGCTAGCGGTCAAGAGACCCAGTACTTC.

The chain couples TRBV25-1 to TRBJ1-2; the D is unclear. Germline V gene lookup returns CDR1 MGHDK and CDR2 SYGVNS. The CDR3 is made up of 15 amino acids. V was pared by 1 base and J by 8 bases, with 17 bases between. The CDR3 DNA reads TGTGCCAGCAGTGAATTCGGACGGAGGTCGGACGGCTACACCTTC. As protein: CASSEFGRRSDGYTF.

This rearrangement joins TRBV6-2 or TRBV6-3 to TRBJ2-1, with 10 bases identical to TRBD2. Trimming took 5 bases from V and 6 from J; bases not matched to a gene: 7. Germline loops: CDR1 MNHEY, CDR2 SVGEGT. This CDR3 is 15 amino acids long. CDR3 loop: CASSPLAGAGNEQFF. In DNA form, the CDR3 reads TGTGCCAGCAGTCCTCTAGCGGGGGCGGGCAATGAGCAGTTCTTC.